The rows below give T cell receptor beta chains drawn from one sample of a study of neurological immune-mediated disorders. From the 5' RACE reads, TCRdb called clonotypes with MiXCR, one entry per CDR3 protein. Here the sample spans about 21,000 distinct CDR3 sequences, about 15% being singletons. Sequenced: PBMCs. Source of these receptors: a female donor with HTLV-1-associated myelopathy (HAM/TSP). The CDR3 runs from the conserved cysteine through the conserved F or W. The order of the fields is CDR3 protein, CDR3 DNA, J gene, V gene, D gene, clone size. D genes are given only for firm matches. Size is stated for part of the rows, as once, few or many counts, or as a class when the clone is expanded.

CDR3 protein: CSARTGADTGELFF
CDR3 DNA: TGCAGTGCTCGGACAGGGGCGGACACCGGGGAGCTGTTTTTT
J gene: TRBJ2-2
V gene: TRBV20-1
D gene: TRBD1
clone size: many

CDR3 protein: CASSPGTAYSPLHF
CDR3 DNA: TGTGCCAGCAGCCCCGGGACAGCCTATTCACCCCTCCACTTT
J gene: TRBJ1-6
V gene: TRBV6-2/TRBV6-3
D gene: TRBD1
clone size: medium-sized

CDR3 protein: CASSYSRGRGYNEQFF
CDR3 DNA: TGTGCCAGCAGTTACTCGAGGGGGCGCGGGTACAATGAGCAGTTCTTC
J gene: TRBJ2-1
V gene: TRBV6-5
D gene: TRBD1
clone size: many

CDR3 protein: CATTGDRKNTEAFF
CDR3 DNA: TGTGCCACCACGGGGGACAGAAAGAACACTGAAGCTTTCTTT
J gene: TRBJ1-1
V gene: TRBV15
D gene: TRBD1
clone size: many

CDR3 protein: CSARAADEKLFF
CDR3 DNA: TGCAGTGCTAGGGCAGCTGATGAAAAACTGTTTTTT
J gene: TRBJ1-4
V gene: TRBV20-1
D gene: -
clone size: many

CDR3 protein: CSARALSGTHKVNEQFF
CDR3 DNA: TGCAGTGCTAGAGCGTTGTCGGGGACTCATAAGGTCAATGAGCAGTTCTTC
J gene: TRBJ2-1
V gene: TRBV20-1
D gene: -
clone size: once

CDR3 protein: CASSPTSGGASEQFF
CDR3 DNA: TGTGCCAGCAGTCCGACTAGCGGGGGGGCCAGTGAGCAGTTCTTC
J gene: TRBJ2-1
V gene: TRBV27
D gene: TRBD2
clone size: many

CDR3 protein: CAMGDRSYEQYF
CDR3 DNA: TGTGCCATGGGGGACAGATCCTACGAGCAGTACTTC
J gene: TRBJ2-7
V gene: TRBV7-3
D gene: TRBD1
clone size: many

CDR3 protein: CSALEAATNEKLFF
CDR3 DNA: TGCAGTGCCCTAGAGGCGGCAACTAATGAAAAACTGTTTTTT
J gene: TRBJ1-4
V gene: TRBV20-1
D gene: -
clone size: many

CDR3 protein: CATPQERGNTGELFF
CDR3 DNA: TGTGCCACCCCTCAGGAGAGGGGGAACACCGGGGAGCTGTTTTTT
J gene: TRBJ2-2
V gene: TRBV7-9
D gene: -
clone size: many

CDR3 protein: CASAGAGANVLTF
CDR3 DNA: TGTGCCAGCGCAGGAGCTGGGGCCAACGTCCTGACTTTC
J gene: TRBJ2-6
V gene: TRBV25-1
D gene: -
clone size: many

CDR3 protein: CSVTGTGNQPQHF
CDR3 DNA: TGCAGTGTAACCGGGACAGGCAATCAGCCCCAGCATTTT
J gene: TRBJ1-5
V gene: TRBV20-1
D gene: TRBD1
clone size: medium-sized

CDR3 protein: CSARHRDTEAFF
CDR3 DNA: TGCAGTGCCCGACACAGGGACACTGAAGCTTTCTTT
J gene: TRBJ1-1
V gene: TRBV20-1
D gene: -
clone size: medium-sized

CDR3 protein: CASSRDLRSSGNTIYF
CDR3 DNA: TGCGCCAGCAGCCGGGACTTGCGGAGCTCTGGAAACACCATATATTTT
J gene: TRBJ1-3
V gene: TRBV5-1
D gene: -
clone size: many

CDR3 protein: CASSPRRGRNNQPQHF
CDR3 DNA: TGTGCCAGCTCACCCCGGAGGGGCCGGAACAATCAGCCCCAGCATTTT
J gene: TRBJ1-5
V gene: TRBV18
D gene: -
clone size: many

CDR3 protein: CASRQAGENTGELFF
CDR3 DNA: TGTGCCAGCAGGCAAGCGGGGGAGAACACCGGGGAGCTGTTTTTT
J gene: TRBJ2-2
V gene: TRBV7-2
D gene: TRBD2
clone size: -

CDR3 protein: CASSHTARGEQYF
CDR3 DNA: TGTGCCAGCAGTCACACAGCCCGGGGCGAGCAGTACTTC
J gene: TRBJ2-7
V gene: TRBV25-1
D gene: -
clone size: many

CDR3 protein: CASSQSRTGGENIQYF
CDR3 DNA: TGCGCCAGCAGCCAGTCCAGGACAGGGGGTGAAAACATTCAGTACTTC
J gene: TRBJ2-4
V gene: TRBV4-1
D gene: TRBD1
clone size: many

CDR3 protein: CSVVADYYEQYF
CDR3 DNA: TGCAGCGTTGTAGCGGACTACTACGAGCAGTACTTC
J gene: TRBJ2-7
V gene: TRBV29-1
D gene: -
clone size: -

CDR3 protein: CASSLHSGSSYNEQFF
CDR3 DNA: TGCGCCAGCAGCCTCCATAGCGGGAGCTCCTACAATGAGCAGTTCTTC
J gene: TRBJ2-1
V gene: TRBV5-1
D gene: TRBD2
clone size: many

CDR3 protein: CASSRGQGDGYTF
CDR3 DNA: TGTGCCAGCAGCCGAGGACAGGGCGACGGCTACACCTTC
J gene: TRBJ1-2
V gene: TRBV5-5
D gene: TRBD1
clone size: many

CDR3 protein: CSALQGAYNEQFF
CDR3 DNA: TGCAGTGCTCTCCAGGGGGCGTACAATGAGCAGTTCTTC
J gene: TRBJ2-1
V gene: TRBV20-1
D gene: TRBD1
clone size: many

CDR3 protein: CASSPHRGAYEQYF
CDR3 DNA: TGTGCCAGCAGCCCGCACAGGGGTGCCTACGAGCAGTACTTC
J gene: TRBJ2-7
V gene: TRBV6-5
D gene: TRBD1
clone size: many

CDR3 protein: CASSSGSTSGGTRTGELFF
CDR3 DNA: TGTGCCAGCAGCTCCGGATCCACTAGCGGGGGGACCCGCACCGGGGAGCTGTTTTTT
J gene: TRBJ2-2
V gene: TRBV7-2
D gene: TRBD2
clone size: many

CDR3 protein: CASSDAGSTEAFF
CDR3 DNA: TGTGCCAGCAGTGATGCAGGGTCCACTGAAGCTTTCTTT
J gene: TRBJ1-1
V gene: TRBV27
D gene: -
clone size: many

CDR3 protein: CSVYTGVSAYEQYF
CDR3 DNA: TGCAGCGTCTACACTGGGGTGTCAGCCTACGAGCAGTACTTC
J gene: TRBJ2-7
V gene: TRBV29-1
D gene: -
clone size: many

CDR3 protein: CSVAVGASTDTQYF
CDR3 DNA: TGCAGCGTTGCTGTGGGGGCTAGCACAGATACGCAGTATTTT
J gene: TRBJ2-3
V gene: TRBV29-1
D gene: -
clone size: many

CDR3 protein: CAISGLTYEQYF
CDR3 DNA: TGTGCCATCAGTGGCTTGACCTACGAGCAGTACTTC
J gene: TRBJ2-7
V gene: TRBV10-3
D gene: -
clone size: many

CDR3 protein: CSASGGAGGGTDTQYF
CDR3 DNA: TGCAGTGCTTCCGGTGGGGCGGGCGGCGGAACAGATACGCAGTATTTT
J gene: TRBJ2-3
V gene: TRBV20-1
D gene: -
clone size: many

CDR3 protein: CASSQGGTGELFF
CDR3 DNA: TGCGCCAGCAGCCAAGGGGGGACCGGGGAGCTGTTTTTT
J gene: TRBJ2-2
V gene: TRBV5-1
D gene: -
clone size: many

CDR3 protein: CSVEDGALAGVGIYEQYF
CDR3 DNA: TGCAGCGTTGAAGATGGCGCACTAGCGGGAGTTGGCATCTACGAGCAGTACTTC
J gene: TRBJ2-7
V gene: TRBV29-1
D gene: TRBD2
clone size: many

CDR3 protein: CASSQPGKGHDEKLFF
CDR3 DNA: TGTGCCAGCAGCCAACCAGGAAAGGGACATGATGAAAAACTGTTTTTT
J gene: TRBJ1-4
V gene: TRBV7-9
D gene: -
clone size: many

CDR3 protein: CSAGTTSASYEQYF
CDR3 DNA: TGCAGTGCAGGGACGACTAGCGCAAGTTACGAGCAGTACTTC
J gene: TRBJ2-7
V gene: TRBV20-1
D gene: TRBD2
clone size: many

CDR3 protein: CASSQGDGNEQFF
CDR3 DNA: TGCGCCAGCAGCCAAGGGGACGGCAATGAGCAGTTCTTC
J gene: TRBJ2-1
V gene: TRBV4-3
D gene: -
clone size: many